This T cell receptor (beta chain) emerged from a study of T cells in Graves' hyperthyroidism and ophthalmopathy. Background on the study: It was at initial diagnosis, before any treatment, that peripheral blood was collected. Study results and caveats: Expanded thyroid clonotypes (above 0.001) were mostly also found in blood.

Graves' hyperthyroidism was deemed stable given no ophthalmopathy progression within 18 months. About this clonotype: What it binds is unknown.

Amplified regions were TCR beta CDR3 sequences from RNA transcripts. TCR CDR3 underwent first-round RT-PCR with the HTBI primer set. TCRdb itself ran the multiplex PCR reads through MiXCR, one entry per CDR3 protein. The data hold 300,000 to 400,000 distinct CDR3 sequences, with roughly 20% observed a single time. Germline V lookup: CDR1 MDHEN, CDR2 SYDVKM. CDR3 length: 14 residues. V shed 6 bases and J shed 4 bases, with 13 bases lying between them. The chain recombines TRBV28 with TRBJ1-3; D possibly corresponds to TRBD1 (6 bases). Sequenced input: blood. This TCR came from a woman between 45 and 60 years old with Graves' hyperthyroidism. As DNA, the CDR3 is TGTGCCAGCAGCACGCGGACAGCCGGAAACACCATATATTTT. This encodes CASSTRTAGNTIYF. Full variable domain (rest looked up from reference TRBV28 and TRBJ1-3): DVKVTQSSRYLVKRTGEKVFLECVQDMDHENMFWYRQDPGLGLRLIYFSYDVKMKEKGDIPEGYSVSREKKERFSLILESASTNQTSMYLCASSTRTAGNTIYFGEGSWLTVV.